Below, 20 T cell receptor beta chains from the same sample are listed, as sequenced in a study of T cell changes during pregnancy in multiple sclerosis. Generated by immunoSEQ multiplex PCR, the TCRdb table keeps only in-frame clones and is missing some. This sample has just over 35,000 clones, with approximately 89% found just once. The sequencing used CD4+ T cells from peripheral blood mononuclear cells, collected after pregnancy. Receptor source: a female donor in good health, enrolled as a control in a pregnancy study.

CDR3 sequence: CASSTSRRAQSEKLFF. CDR3 bases: TGTGCCAGTAGCACTTCCCGGCGGGCCCAAAGTGAAAAACTGTTTTTT. The chain employs TRBV19 and TRBJ1-4; D is undetermined. Germline V gene lookup returns CDR1 LNHDA and CDR2 SQIVND (reference sequence). The germline V and J ends were trimmed by 6 bases and 7 bases, with 21 bases remaining between them. This CDR3 contains 16 residues.

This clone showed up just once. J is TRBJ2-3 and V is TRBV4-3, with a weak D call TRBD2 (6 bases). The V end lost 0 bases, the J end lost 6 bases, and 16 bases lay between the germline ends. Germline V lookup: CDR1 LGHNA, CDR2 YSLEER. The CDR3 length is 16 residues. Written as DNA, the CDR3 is TGCGCCAGCAGCCAAGAACCCAACGGGGGTAGGGATACGCAGTATTTT. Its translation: CASSQEPNGGRDTQYF.

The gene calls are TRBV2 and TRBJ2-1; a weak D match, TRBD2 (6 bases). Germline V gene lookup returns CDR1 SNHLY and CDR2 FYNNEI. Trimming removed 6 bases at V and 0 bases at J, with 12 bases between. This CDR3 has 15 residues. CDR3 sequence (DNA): TGTGCCAGCAGGGAGGGTTCTAGCTCCTACAATGAGCAGTTCTTC. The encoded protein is CASREGSSSYNEQFF.

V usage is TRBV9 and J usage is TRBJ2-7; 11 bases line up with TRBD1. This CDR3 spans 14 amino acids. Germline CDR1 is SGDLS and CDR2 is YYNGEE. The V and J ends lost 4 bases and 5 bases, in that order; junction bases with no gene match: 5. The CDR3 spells CASSIRTGGDEQYF. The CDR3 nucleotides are TGTGCCAGCAGCATACGGACAGGGGGCGACGAGCAGTACTTC.

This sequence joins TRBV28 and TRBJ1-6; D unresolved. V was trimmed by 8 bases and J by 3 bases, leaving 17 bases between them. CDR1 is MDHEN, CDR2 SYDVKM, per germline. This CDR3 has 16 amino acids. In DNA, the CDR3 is TGTGCCAGCCGAACCCCCCGCCGGGTCTATAATTCACCCCTCCACTTT. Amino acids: CASRTPRRVYNSPLHF.

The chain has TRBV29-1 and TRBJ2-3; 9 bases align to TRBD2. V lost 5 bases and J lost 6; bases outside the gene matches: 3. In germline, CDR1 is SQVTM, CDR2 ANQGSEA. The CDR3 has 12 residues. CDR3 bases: TGCAGCGTTTTGCGGGGGGGGGATACGCAGTATTTT. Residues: CSVLRGGDTQYF.

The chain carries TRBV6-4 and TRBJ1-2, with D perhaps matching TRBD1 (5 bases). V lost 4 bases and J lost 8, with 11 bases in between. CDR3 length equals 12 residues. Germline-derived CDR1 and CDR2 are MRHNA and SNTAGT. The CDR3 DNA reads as TGTGCCAGCAGTGCCTGGGGGGAAGGCTACACCTTC. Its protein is CASSAWGEGYTF.

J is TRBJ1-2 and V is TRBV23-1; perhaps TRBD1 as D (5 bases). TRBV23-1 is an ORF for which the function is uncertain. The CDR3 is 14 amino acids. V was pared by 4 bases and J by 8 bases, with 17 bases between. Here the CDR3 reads CASSLHSQGDGYTF. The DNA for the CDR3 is TGCGCCAGCAGTCTTCACTCCCAGGGTGACGGCTACACCTTC.

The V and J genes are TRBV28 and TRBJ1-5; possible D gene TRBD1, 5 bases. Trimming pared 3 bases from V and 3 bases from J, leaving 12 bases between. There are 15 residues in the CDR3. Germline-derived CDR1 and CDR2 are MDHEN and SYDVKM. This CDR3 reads CASSLDTRANQPQHF. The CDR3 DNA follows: TGTGCCAGCAGTTTGGACACTCGGGCCAATCAGCCCCAGCATTTT.

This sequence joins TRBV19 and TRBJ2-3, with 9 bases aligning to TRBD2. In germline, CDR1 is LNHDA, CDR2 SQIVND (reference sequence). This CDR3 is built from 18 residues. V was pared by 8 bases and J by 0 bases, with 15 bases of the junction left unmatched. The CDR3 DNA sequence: TGTGCCAGTTCTGGGGGGCTAGCGGGATCGCCTAGCACAGATACGCAGTATTTT. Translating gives CASSGGLAGSPSTDTQYF.

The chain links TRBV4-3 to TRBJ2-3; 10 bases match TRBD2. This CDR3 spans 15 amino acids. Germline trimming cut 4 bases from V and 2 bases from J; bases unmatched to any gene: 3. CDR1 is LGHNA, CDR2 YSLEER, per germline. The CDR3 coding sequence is TGCGCCAGCAGCCCGAGCGGGGGGGTCACAGATACGCAGTATTTT. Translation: CASSPSGGVTDTQYF.

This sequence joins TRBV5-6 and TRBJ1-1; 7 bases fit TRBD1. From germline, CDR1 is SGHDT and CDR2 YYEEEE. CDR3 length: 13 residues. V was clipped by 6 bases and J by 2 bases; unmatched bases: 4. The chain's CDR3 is CASTGTANTEAFF. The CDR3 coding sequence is TGTGCCAGCACCGGGACAGCCAACACTGAAGCTTTCTTT.

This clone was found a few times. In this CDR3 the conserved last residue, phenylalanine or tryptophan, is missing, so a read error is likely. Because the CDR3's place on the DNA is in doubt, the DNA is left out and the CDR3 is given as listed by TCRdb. The CDR3 loop is CASSRHSVI. The chain carries TRBV14 and TRBJ2-7; the table gives TRBD1 as D, unverified against the DNA. The CDR3 has 9 residues if both end residues are counted. Germline assignment: CDR1 SGHDN and CDR2 FVKESK.

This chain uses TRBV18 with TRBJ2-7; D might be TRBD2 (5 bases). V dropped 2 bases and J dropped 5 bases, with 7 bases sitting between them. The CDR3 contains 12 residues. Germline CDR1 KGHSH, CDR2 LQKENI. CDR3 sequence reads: CASSPTGDEQYF. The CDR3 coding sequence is TGTGCCAGCTCACCAACCGGGGACGAGCAGTACTTC.

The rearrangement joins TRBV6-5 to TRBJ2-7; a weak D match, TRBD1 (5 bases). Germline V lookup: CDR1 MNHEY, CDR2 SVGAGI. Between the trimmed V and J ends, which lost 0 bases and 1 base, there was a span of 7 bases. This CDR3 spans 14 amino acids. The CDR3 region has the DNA TGTGCCAGCAGTTACTCTGCAGGGTCCTACGAGCAGTACTTC. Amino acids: CASSYSAGSYEQYF.

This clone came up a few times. In nucleotides, the CDR3 is TGTGCCAGCAGTTCTCCCTTGACTAGCTCTTACAATGAGCAGTTCTTC. Encoded protein: CASSSPLTSSYNEQFF. J is TRBJ2-1 and V is TRBV27; 7 bases are a match to TRBD2. Germline V lookup: CDR1 MNHEY, CDR2 SMNVEV (reference sequence). This CDR3 has 16 amino acids. V lost 4 bases, J lost 4 bases, and 10 bases stayed unmatched.

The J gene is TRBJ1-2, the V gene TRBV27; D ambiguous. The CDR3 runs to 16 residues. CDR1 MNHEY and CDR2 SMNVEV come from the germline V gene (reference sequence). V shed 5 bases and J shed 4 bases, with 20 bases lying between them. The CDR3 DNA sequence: TGTGCCAGCAGTAATGGGCGCGGAGGCGATCCCTATGGCTACACCTTC. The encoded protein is CASSNGRGGDPYGYTF.

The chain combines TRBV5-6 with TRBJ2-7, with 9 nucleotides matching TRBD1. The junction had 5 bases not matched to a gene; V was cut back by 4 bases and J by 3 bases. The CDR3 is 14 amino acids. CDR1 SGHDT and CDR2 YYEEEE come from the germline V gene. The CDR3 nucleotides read TGTGCCAGCAGCAAGGGACAGGGCTACTACGAGCAGTACTTC. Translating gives CASSKGQGYYEQYF.

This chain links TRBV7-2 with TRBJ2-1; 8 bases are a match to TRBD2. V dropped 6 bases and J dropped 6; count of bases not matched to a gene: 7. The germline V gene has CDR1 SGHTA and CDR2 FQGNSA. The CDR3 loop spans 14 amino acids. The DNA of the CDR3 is TGTGCCAGCAGTCCGGGGGGGCTCCGCAATGAGCAGTTCTTC. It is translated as CASSPGGLRNEQFF.

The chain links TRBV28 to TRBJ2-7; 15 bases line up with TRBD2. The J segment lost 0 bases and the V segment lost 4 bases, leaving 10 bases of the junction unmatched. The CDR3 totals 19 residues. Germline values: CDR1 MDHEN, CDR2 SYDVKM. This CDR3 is CASSSPGLAGGSSSYEQYF. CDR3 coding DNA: TGTGCCAGCAGTTCGCCGGGACTAGCGGGAGGATCGAGCTCCTACGAGCAGTACTTC. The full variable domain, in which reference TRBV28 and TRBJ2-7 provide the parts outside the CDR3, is DVKVTQSSRYLVKRTGEKVFLECVQDMDHENMFWYRQDPGLGLRLIYFSYDVKMKEKGDIPEGYSVSREKKERFSLILESASTNQTSMYLCASSSPGLAGGSSSYEQYFGPGTRLTVT.